Below, 27 T cell receptor beta chains from the same sample are listed, as sequenced in a study of PD-1 blockade in mismatch repair-deficient tumors. Using immunoSEQ multiplex PCR, the repertoire was profiled, and TCRdb retains in-frame clones only, with some absent. This sample carries tens of thousands of clones, 81% of them seen once, and the ten largest clones take roughly 8.8%. Specimen: peripheral blood, collected 20 weeks after starting pembrolizumab. Every receptor here comes from an adult with mismatch repair-deficient cancer.

The genes are TRBV25-1 and TRBJ2-5, with 8 bases identical to TRBD1. The J segment lost 5 bases and the V segment lost 3 bases, leaving 5 bases of the junction unmatched. Germline V gives CDR1 MGHDK, CDR2 SYGVNS. The CDR3 has 14 amino acids. CDR3 protein: CASSDPGGEETQYF. DNA of the CDR3: TGTGCCAGCAGTGACCCAGGGGGCGAGGAGACCCAGTACTTC.

V and J are TRBV6-5 and TRBJ1-1, with D uncertain. Trimming pared 6 bases from V and 7 bases from J, leaving 9 bases between. CDR3 size: 11 residues. Germline V gene data show CDR1 as MNHEY and CDR2 as SVGAGI. Here the CDR3 reads CASRERGEAFF. The CDR3 coding sequence is TGTGCCAGCAGGGAGCGAGGTGAAGCTTTCTTT.

This chain connects TRBV7-6 to TRBJ2-3; D is perhaps TRBD1 (6 bases). The CDR3 is 14 amino acids. Germline loops: CDR1 SGHVS, CDR2 FNYEAQ. Trimming left V 5 bases short and J 0 bases short, with 9 bases between. The DNA of the CDR3 is TGTGCCAGCAGCCGGACAGATAGCACAGATACGCAGTATTTT. Residues: CASSRTDSTDTQYF.

This chain uses TRBV5-1 with TRBJ2-1; D call uncertain. V was trimmed by 3 bases and J by 7 bases, leaving 17 bases between them. Germline-derived CDR1 and CDR2 are SGHRS and YFSETQ. The CDR3 is made up of 15 amino acids. The chain's CDR3 is CASSSSTRIQNEQFF. CDR3 bases: TGCGCCAGCAGCTCGTCAACCCGCATCCAAAATGAGCAGTTCTTC.

The table lists this clone with a few counts. The V call is TRBV29-1, the J call TRBJ1-2; D remains unclear. V was clipped by 6 bases and J by 6 bases, with 5 bases between them. CDR3 size: 9 residues. The germline V gene has CDR1 SQVTM and CDR2 ANQGSEA. This CDR3 is CSVENGYTF. CDR3 DNA sequence: TGCAGCGTAGAGAATGGCTACACCTTC.

This clone was observed once. The chain has TRBV7-8 and TRBJ2-5; no firm D call. Germline assignment: CDR1 SGHVS and CDR2 FQNEAQ. The CDR3 contains 12 residues. V was trimmed by 5 bases and J by 3 bases, leaving 7 bases between them. CDR3 bases: TGTGCCAGCAGCCCCGCCGAAGAGACCCAGTACTTC. Translation: CASSPAEETQYF.

The CDR3 DNA reads as TGTGCCTGGAGTGTACTTACGGAAGGAGGGTACACCGGGGAGCTGTTTTTT. Its protein is CAWSVLTEGGYTGELFF. This chain connects TRBV30 to TRBJ2-2; TRBD2 might be the D (6 bases). This CDR3 has 17 amino acids. From germline, CDR1 is GTSNPN and CDR2 SVGIG (reference sequence). V lost 0 bases and J 3 bases, leaving 17 bases between the germline ends.

The V gene is TRBV11-2, the J gene TRBJ2-7; the D gene is possibly TRBD2 (5 bases). Germline V gene lookup returns CDR1 SGHAT and CDR2 FQNNGV. This CDR3 is built from 15 residues. The ends were cut back, 1 base at V and 0 bases at J, with 10 bases in the middle. CDR3: CASSLGGHSSYEQYF. In nucleotides, the CDR3 is TGTGCCAGCAGCTTAGGAGGGCACAGCTCCTACGAGCAGTACTTC.

The V gene is TRBV18, the J gene TRBJ2-3; D is unresolved. This CDR3 has 12 residues. V lost 4 bases to trimming and J lost 1 base, with 3 bases between them. The germline gives CDR1 KGHSH, CDR2 LQKENI. The CDR3 spells CASSRGTDTQYF. CDR3 sequence (DNA): TGTGCCAGCTCACGAGGCACAGATACGCAGTATTTT.

This chain links TRBV13 with TRBJ1-4, with 9 bases matching TRBD1. The junction had 5 bases not matched to a gene; V was cut back by 4 bases and J by 8 bases. CDR1 and CDR2 (germline): PRHDT, FYEKMQ (reference sequence). This CDR3 has 14 residues. The CDR3, as DNA: TGTGCCAGCAGCTCCCGGGACAGGGAGGAAAAACTGTTTTTT. Translation: CASSSRDREEKLFF.

The chain is built from TRBV9 and TRBJ2-7; 7 positions agree with TRBD1. V shed 4 bases, J shed 6 bases, and the junction held 7 bases outside the gene matches. The V gene's germline CDR1 is SGDLS and CDR2 YYNGEE. CDR3 length: 13 residues. CDR3 bases: TGTGCCAGCAGCCCAAGACAGGGCTCCGAGCAGTACTTC. Its translation: CASSPRQGSEQYF.

The rearrangement links TRBV6-6 to TRBJ1-5; no definite D call. Between the trimmed V and J ends, which lost 10 bases and 1 base, there was a span of 11 bases. CDR1 and CDR2 (germline): MNHNY, SVGAGI (reference sequence). The CDR3 totals 13 residues. The CDR3 DNA sequence: TGTGCCACATCGATAGGAAGCAATCAGCCCCAGCATTTT. Residues: CATSIGSNQPQHF.

The gene calls are TRBV6-4 and TRBJ2-1; maybe TRBD2 (7 bases). CDR3 length equals 16 residues. Trimming pared 2 bases from V and 6 bases from J, leaving 17 bases between. Germline-derived CDR1 and CDR2 are MRHNA and SNTAGT. CDR3 residues: CASSDLWGGAVNEQFF. CDR3 DNA sequence: TGTGCCAGCAGTGACCTCTGGGGGGGGGCGGTCAATGAGCAGTTCTTC.

The chain has TRBV5-1 and TRBJ1-1; weak D call: TRBD1 (5 bases). The germline CDR1 and CDR2 sequences are SGHRS and YFSETQ. The CDR3 covers 15 residues. The V end was cut by 2 bases, the J end by 0 bases, with 11 bases between. CDR3 sequence reads: CASSFGTGLNTEAFF. CDR3 in DNA: TGCGCCAGCAGCTTTGGGACGGGATTGAACACTGAAGCTTTCTTT.

The chain has TRBV19 and TRBJ2-3, with 8 positions matching TRBD2. This CDR3 region has 15 residues. Per the germline V gene, CDR1 is LNHDA and CDR2 is SQIVND (reference sequence). With 5 bases clipped from V and 7 bases from J, the junction kept 11 bases outside the gene matches. CDR3 nucleotides: TGTGCCAGTAGTGAACTAGCGGAGGAGGGCCATACGCAGTATTTT. This sequence encodes CASSELAEEGHTQYF. Full variable domain (remainder filled in from reference TRBV19 and TRBJ2-3): DGGITQSPKYLFRKEGQNVTLSCEQNLNHDAMYWYRQDPGQGLRLIYYSQIVNDFQKGDIAEGYSVSREKKESFPLTVTSAQKNPTAFYLCASSELAEEGHTQYFGPGTRLTVL.

J is TRBJ2-1 and V is TRBV19, with 8 nucleotides matching TRBD2. The CDR3 consists of 14 residues. Trimming cost V 7 bases and J 7 bases; bases outside gene matches: 9. Per the germline V gene, CDR1 is LNHDA and CDR2 is SQIVND (reference sequence). CDR3 bases: TGTGCCAGTAAGCTAGCGGGCCTATCGAATGAGCAGTTCTTC. Translated, it gives CASKLAGLSNEQFF.

This clone is a singleton in its sample. V is TRBV11-3 and J is TRBJ1-1; the D gene is possibly TRBD1 (5 bases). Germline V gives CDR1 SGHNT, CDR2 YENEEA. Trimming pared 6 bases from V and 4 bases from J, leaving 12 bases between. This CDR3 has 13 amino acids. CDR3 region: CASSHYRSTEAFF. CDR3 sequence (DNA): TGTGCCAGCAGTCACTACAGGTCCACTGAAGCTTTCTTT.

The V and J genes are TRBV19 and TRBJ1-1; possibly TRBD1 for D (6 bases). V shed 2 bases and J shed 1 base, with 11 bases lying between them. Germline V gives CDR1 LNHDA, CDR2 SQIVND (reference sequence). The CDR3 is 15 residues long. CDR3 residues: CASSIRGAENTEAFF. The CDR3 bases are TGTGCCAGTAGTATAAGGGGGGCGGAGAACACTGAAGCTTTCTTT.

This chain joins TRBV19 and TRBJ1-5, with a tentative D call TRBD1 (6 bases). This CDR3 is 15 amino acids long. Germline CDR1 is LNHDA and CDR2 is SQIVND (reference sequence). Trimming took off 7 bases at V and 0 bases at J, with 13 bases between the two ends. The CDR3 coding sequence is TGTGCCAGTACCTACAGGGACTATAGCAATCAGCCCCAGCATTTT. Its translation is CASTYRDYSNQPQHF.

This clone was recorded a few times. The gene calls are TRBV10-3 and TRBJ2-2, with 10 nucleotides matching TRBD2. The V and J ends lost 2 bases and 7 bases, in that order; junction bases with no gene match: 4. Looked up from germline, CDR1 is ENHRY and CDR2 is SYGVKD. This CDR3 contains 15 residues. The CDR3 DNA reads TGTGCCATCAGTGAGACTAGCGGGATGGGCGGGGAGCTGTTTTTT. It specifies CAISETSGMGGELFF.

This chain joins TRBV5-6 and TRBJ2-2; D remains unclear. This CDR3 region has 15 residues. Germline V gene sequence: CDR1 SGHDT, CDR2 YYEEEE. Trimming took off 0 bases at V and 0 bases at J, with 6 bases between the two ends. The CDR3 is CASSLERSNTGELFF. CDR3 nucleotides: TGTGCCAGCAGCTTGGAAAGGTCGAACACCGGGGAGCTGTTTTTT.

The chain couples TRBV7-9 to TRBJ2-7; D perhaps matches TRBD1 (6 bases). The V gene lost 4 bases and the J gene lost 2 bases, with 15 bases spanning the gap. CDR1 and CDR2 from the germline V gene are SEHNR and FQNEAQ (reference sequence). The CDR3 totals 15 residues. This CDR3 is CASSYGRGSTYEQYF. The CDR3 nucleotides are TGTGCCAGCAGCTATGGTAGGGGGTCTACCTACGAGCAGTACTTC.

The chain employs TRBV7-9 and TRBJ1-1; D is ambiguous. V was trimmed by 6 bases and J by 11 bases, leaving 13 bases between them. The CDR3 is 11 residues long. Germline V CDR1 and CDR2: SEHNR, FQNEAQ (reference sequence). CDR3 residues: CASSSSWEAFF. CDR3 in DNA: TGTGCCAGCAGTTCGAGTTGGGAGGCTTTCTTT. The entire variable domain, with the rest obtained from reference TRBV7-9 and TRBJ1-1, is as follows: DTGVSQNPRHKITKRGQNVTFRCDPISEHNRLYWYRQTLGQGPEFLTYFQNEAQLEKSRLLSDRFSAERPKGSFSTLEIQRTEQGDSAMYLCASSSSWEAFFGQGTRLTVV.

J is TRBJ1-2 and V is TRBV6-6, with D maybe TRBD1 (5 bases). The CDR3 extends over 15 amino acids. V gave up 1 base and J gave up 2 bases, with 11 bases separating them. Looked up from germline, CDR1 is MNHNY and CDR2 is SVGAGI (reference sequence). CDR3 in DNA: TGTGCCAGCAGTTACTTTCAACAGGAAAACTATGGCTACACCTTC. Translated: CASSYFQQENYGYTF.

The chain couples TRBV27 to TRBJ2-1; 11 positions agree with TRBD2. Germline V CDR1 and CDR2: MNHEY, SMNVEV (reference sequence). V was pared by 6 bases and J by 4 bases, with 5 bases of the junction left unmatched. The CDR3 length is 15 residues. The CDR3 reads CASRRVAGGYNEQFF. CDR3 sequence (DNA): TGTGCCAGCAGACGGGTAGCGGGAGGGTACAATGAGCAGTTCTTC.

The chain recombines TRBV6-1 with TRBJ2-5, with TRBD1 as a possible D gene (5 bases). TRBJ2-7 matches the DNA end more closely, so the J call is doubtful. There are 12 residues in the CDR3. Germline lookup yields CDR1 MNHNS and CDR2 SASEGT. CDR3 sequence: CASSDQGYEQYF. The DNA of the CDR3 is TGTGCCAGCAGTGATCAGGGCTACGAGCAGTACTTC.

The J gene is TRBJ2-2, the V gene TRBV18, with D possibly being TRBD1 (5 bases). V lost 2 bases and J lost 2, with 6 bases in between. Germline CDR1 is KGHSH and CDR2 is LQKENI. CDR3 length: 14 residues. CDR3 nucleotides: TGTGCCAGCTCACCAGACAGAAACACCGGGGAGCTGTTTTTT. Translated, it gives CASSPDRNTGELFF.